The next 32 T cell receptor beta chains were all read from a single sample in a study of blood T cell repertoires in COVID-19. Profiled with immunoSEQ multiplex PCR; TCRdb holds only in-frame clones, not every one. The sample includes 200,000 to 250,000 clones, about 84% seen only once; the top ten take 9% to 15%. The sequencing input was peripheral blood. Every receptor here comes from a man older than 75 with acute or convalescent COVID-19.

The rearrangement joins TRBV27 to TRBJ2-7; possible D gene TRBD2, 6 bases. CDR1 is MNHEY, CDR2 SMNVEV, per germline (reference sequence). This CDR3 spans 15 amino acids. The ends were cut back, 3 bases at V and 0 bases at J, with 12 bases in the middle. The CDR3 sequence: CASSLSTSSSYEQYF. The CDR3 nucleotides read TGTGCCAGCAGTTTGTCGACTAGTTCCTCCTACGAGCAGTACTTC.

In its sample, this clone was seen once. The V gene is TRBV19, the J gene TRBJ1-2, with 9 nucleotides matching TRBD1. The CDR3 runs to 15 residues. Germline CDR1 reads LNHDA; CDR2 reads SQIVND (reference sequence). J lost 3 bases, V lost 4 bases, and 6 bases had no gene match. The CDR3 DNA reads as TGTGCCAGTAGTAAGGGGACAGGGAGCGACTATGGCTACACCTTC. This sequence encodes CASSKGTGSDYGYTF.

The chain joins TRBV6-6 to TRBJ1-5; 9 bases fit TRBD1. The CDR3 extends over 15 amino acids. With 8 bases clipped from V and 7 bases from J, the junction kept 12 bases outside the gene matches. The germline V gene has CDR1 MNHNY and CDR2 SVGAGI (reference sequence). The CDR3 spells CASDPGQGVRQPQHF. The CDR3 DNA reads TGTGCCAGCGATCCGGGACAGGGTGTGCGGCAGCCCCAGCATTTT.

The chain uses TRBV3-1 (or the pseudogene TRBV3-2) and TRBJ1-1; D may be TRBD1 (6 bases). There are 11 residues in the CDR3. Germline loops: CDR1 LGHDT, CDR2 YNNKEL (reference sequence). V was shortened by 10 bases and J by 11 bases, with 17 bases between the two germline ends. CDR3 sequence reads: CATSNTGMAFF. CDR3 nucleotide sequence: TGTGCCACCTCAAATACAGGGATGGCTTTCTTT.

In regard to this clone: Other DNA sequences in the sample encode the same CDR3. The chain uses TRBV5-1 and TRBJ1-5, with a weak D call TRBD1 (6 bases). V was shortened by 4 bases and J by 4 bases, with 9 bases between the two germline ends. The germline CDR1 and CDR2 sequences are SGHRS and YFSETQ. This CDR3 is built from 13 residues. The CDR3, as DNA: TGCGCCAGCAGCCTTACAGGGAATCAGCCCCAGCATTTT. Amino acids: CASSLTGNQPQHF. The variable domain in full, with the rest retrieved from reference TRBV5-1 and TRBJ1-5, is KAGVTQTPRYLIKTRGQQVTLSCSPISGHRSVSWYQQTPGQGLQFLFEYFSETQRNKGNFPGRFSGRQFSNSRSEMNVSTLELGDSALYLCASSLTGNQPQHFGDGTRLSIL.

V and J are TRBV29-1 and TRBJ2-7; 9 positions agree with TRBD1. Germline V gene data show CDR1 as SQVTM and CDR2 as ANQGSEA. V shed 2 bases and J 6 bases; nucleotides not matched to a gene: 5. CDR3 length: 13 residues. The CDR3 sequence is CSVEILQGAEQYF. The CDR3 bases are TGCAGCGTTGAAATCCTACAGGGGGCCGAGCAGTACTTC.

The chain has TRBV28 and TRBJ1-2; 9 nucleotides agree with TRBD1. The CDR3 loop spans 15 amino acids. The V segment lost 6 bases and the J segment 1 base; nucleotides outside the gene matches: 6. CDR1 is MDHEN, CDR2 SYDVKM, per germline. CDR3 sequence (DNA): TGTGCCAGCAGATCTACAGGGGGCGGTAACTATGGCTACACCTTC. Its protein product is CASRSTGGGNYGYTF.

This chain links TRBV5-1 with TRBJ2-5, with D possibly being TRBD2 (6 bases). Trimming shortened V by 4 bases and J by 1 base, and 20 bases separated the two germline ends. This CDR3 comprises 17 residues. Germline V lookup: CDR1 SGHRS, CDR2 YFSETQ. CDR3 amino acids: CASSGGFQRAVQETQYF. CDR3 coding DNA: TGCGCCAGCAGCGGAGGCTTCCAGCGGGCGGTCCAAGAGACCCAGTACTTC.

The CDR3 loop is CASSDAGGSTDTQYF. The DNA of the CDR3 is TGTGCCAGCAGTGATGCAGGGGGGAGCACAGATACGCAGTATTTT. V is TRBV2 and J is TRBJ2-3; TRBD1 is a possible D gene (7 bases). The germline CDR1 and CDR2 sequences are SNHLY and FYNNEI. The V end lost 3 bases, the J end lost 0 bases, and 10 bases lay between the germline ends. CDR3 size: 15 residues.

This chain links TRBV4-2 with TRBJ1-4, with a weak D call TRBD1 (6 bases). The CDR3 is 15 residues long. Germline CDR1 is LGHNA and CDR2 is YNFKEQ. With 1 base removed from V and 5 bases from J, the gap between germline ends came to 11 bases. This CDR3 is CASSQGNRENEKLFF. The DNA of the CDR3 is TGTGCCAGCAGCCAAGGGAACAGGGAAAATGAAAAACTGTTTTTT.

This clone was seen a handful of times. The chain links TRBV12-3 or TRBV12-4 to TRBJ1-2, with no clear D. V shed 3 bases and J shed 5 bases, with 7 bases lying between them. The CDR3 sequence is 12 residues long. CDR3 nucleotide sequence: TGTGCCAGCAGTTTTGGAGGTTATGGCTACACCTTC. Encoded protein: CASSFGGYGYTF.

The chain carries TRBV5-1 and TRBJ1-2; D might be TRBD1 (6 bases). Trimming stripped 2 bases from V and 3 bases from J, with 8 bases between. CDR3 length: 13 amino acids. CDR1 is SGHRS, CDR2 YFSETQ, per germline. The CDR3 DNA reads TGCGCCAGCAGCTTCGAGGGGGACTATGGCTACACCTTC. It is translated as CASSFEGDYGYTF.

The chain is built from TRBV3-1 (or the pseudogene TRBV3-2) and TRBJ1-4; 10 bases align to TRBD1. The germline V gene has CDR1 LGHDT and CDR2 YNNKEL (reference sequence). The CDR3 is made up of 16 amino acids. J was trimmed by 5 bases and V by 4 bases; bases with no gene match: 7. DNA for the CDR3: TGTGCCAGCAGCCCCTCCCCGGGACAGGGGAATGAAAAACTGTTTTTT. Translated: CASSPSPGQGNEKLFF.

The V gene is TRBV28, the J gene TRBJ1-3; 9 bases are a match to TRBD1. Per the germline V gene, CDR1 is MDHEN and CDR2 is SYDVKM. This CDR3 contains 17 residues. V gave up 5 bases and J gave up 0 bases; unmatched junction bases: 8. For the CDR3, the DNA is TGTGCCAGCAGTGCCGGGACAGGGTTTCCCTCTGGAAACACCATATATTTT. Its translation is CASSAGTGFPSGNTIYF.

V gene TRBV7-3 combines with J gene TRBJ1-6; the match to TRBD1 covers 8 bases. The length of the CDR3 is 15 residues. With V trimmed by 0 bases and J by 10 bases, 5 bases remained unmatched. The germline V gene encodes CDR1 SGHTA and CDR2 FQGTGA. CDR3 DNA sequence: TGTGCCAGCAGCTTAACTGGACAGGGCAGCTCACCCCTCCACTTT. Its protein is CASSLTGQGSSPLHF.

The CDR3 sequence is CASSGSGQPQETQYF. CDR3 sequence (DNA): TGTGCCAGCAGCGGATCGGGACAGCCCCAAGAGACCCAGTACTTC. The chain carries TRBV9 and TRBJ2-5; 7 bases agree with TRBD1. J lost 1 base, V lost 3 bases, and 6 bases had no gene match. The CDR3 is 15 amino acids. Germline V gene data show CDR1 as SGDLS and CDR2 as YYNGEE. The variable domain in full, completed from reference TRBV9 and TRBJ2-5, reads DSGVTQTPKHLITATGQRVTLRCSPRSGDLSVYWYQQSLDQGLQFLIQYYNGEERAKGNILERFSAQQFPDLHSELNLSSLELGDSALYFCASSGSGQPQETQYFGPGTRLLVL.

This clone was seen only a few times. The rearrangement uses TRBV6-2 or TRBV6-3 and TRBJ1-6; possible D gene TRBD1, 5 bases. The ends were cut back, 2 bases at V and 9 bases at J, with 14 bases in the middle. CDR1 and CDR2 (germline): MNHEY, SVGEGT. The CDR3 has 15 residues. CDR3 DNA sequence: TGTGCCAGCAGTTACGAAGGCCGGCAGGGTTCACCCCTCCACTTT. Its protein product is CASSYEGRQGSPLHF.

The rearrangement links TRBV6-5 to TRBJ2-1; D gene uncertain. Germline assignment: CDR1 MNHEY and CDR2 SVGAGI. The CDR3 sequence is 13 residues long. Between the trimmed V and J ends, which lost 8 bases and 0 bases, there was a span of 8 bases. This chain's CDR3 is CASDRSSYNEQFF. The CDR3 region has the DNA TGTGCCAGCGACCGGAGCTCCTACAATGAGCAGTTCTTC.

Only one count was recorded for this clone. The V gene is TRBV2, the J gene TRBJ1-5; D possibly corresponds to TRBD1 (6 bases). Germline assignment: CDR1 SNHLY and CDR2 FYNNEI. The CDR3 is made up of 14 amino acids. Trimming took off 7 bases at V and 8 bases at J, with 18 bases between the two ends. DNA of the CDR3: TGTGCCAGCAACGGGGGGGGCGCTGGGAAGCCCCAGCATTTT. Translated, it gives CASNGGGAGKPQHF.

This rearrangement joins TRBV12-5 to TRBJ2-3; 7 bases line up with TRBD1. Germline V gene sequence: CDR1 LGHNT, CDR2 FRNRAP. There are 15 residues in the CDR3. J lost 4 bases, V lost 5 bases, and 9 bases had no gene match. CDR3 loop: CASGPGQRLADTQYF. Written as DNA, the CDR3 is TGTGCTAGTGGTCCGGGACAGAGATTAGCAGATACGCAGTATTTT.

The gene calls are TRBV5-1 and TRBJ2-3; 10 bases line up with TRBD1. The CDR3 is made up of 18 amino acids. The germline gives CDR1 SGHRS, CDR2 YFSETQ. With 0 bases clipped from V and 3 bases from J, the junction kept 10 bases outside the gene matches. The CDR3 DNA reads as TGCGCCAGCAGCTTGGCCTTGTCGGGACAGGGGTCGACAGATACGCAGTATTTT. This sequence encodes CASSLALSGQGSTDTQYF.

V is TRBV20-1 and J is TRBJ1-6; D gene uncertain. Germline V gives CDR1 DFQATT, CDR2 SNEGSKA (reference sequence). The germline V and J ends were trimmed by 3 bases and 0 bases, with 9 bases remaining between them. This CDR3 comprises 15 residues. The CDR3 region has the DNA TGCAGTGCTAGTACGGAGGGCTCCTATAATTCACCCCTCCACTTT. It specifies CSASTEGSYNSPLHF.

The chain recombines TRBV7-8 with TRBJ2-7, with TRBD2 matching over 11 bases. The J segment lost 2 bases and the V segment lost 2 bases, leaving 2 bases of the junction unmatched. The CDR3 totals 15 residues. Germline CDR1 and CDR2: SGHVS and FQNEAQ. The CDR3 DNA reads TGTGCCAGCAGCTTATTGACTAGCGGGACCTACGAGCAGTACTTC. Amino acid sequence: CASSLLTSGTYEQYF.

The V call is TRBV5-8, the J call TRBJ2-7, with D unresolved. This CDR3 is built from 15 residues. Germline V lookup: CDR1 SGHTS, CDR2 YDEGEE. Deletions cut 4 bases from V and 0 bases from J, with 14 bases between. The CDR3 region has the DNA TGTGCCAGCAGCCCCTTAGCCCGGAGCTCCTACGAGCAGTACTTC. It is translated as CASSPLARSSYEQYF.

To note about this clone: At the DNA level, this CDR3 is encoded by other sequences in the same sample as well. This rearrangement joins TRBV12-3 or TRBV12-4 to TRBJ1-2, with D possibly TRBD1 on 6 matching bases. V lost 6 bases and J 2 bases, leaving 10 bases between the germline ends. The CDR3 has 13 residues. DNA for the CDR3: TGTGCCAGCAGCTTAACAGGGAACTATGGCTACACCTTC. Amino acids: CASSLTGNYGYTF.

This CDR3 reads CASSQETGGTQYF. CDR3 sequence (DNA): TGTGCCAGCAGCCAAGAAACTGGTGGGACCCAGTACTTC. The chain uses TRBV14 and TRBJ2-5; no clear D gene. The CDR3 length is 13 residues. The V gene lost 0 bases and the J gene lost 7 bases, with 9 bases spanning the gap. Germline assignment: CDR1 SGHDN and CDR2 FVKESK.

The chain carries TRBV6-6 and TRBJ1-4, with D uncertain. The V end was cut by 2 bases, the J end by 7 bases, with 8 bases between. This CDR3 region has 13 residues. Germline V lookup: CDR1 MNHNY, CDR2 SVGAGI (reference sequence). CDR3 amino acids: CASSYRGREKLFF. CDR3 bases: TGTGCCAGCAGTTACCGAGGCCGTGAAAAACTGTTTTTT.

In its sample, this clone was seen a few times. The chain combines TRBV19 with TRBJ1-1, with 8 positions matching TRBD1. The V gene's germline CDR1 is LNHDA and CDR2 SQIVND (reference sequence). V was pared by 5 bases and J by 4 bases, with 6 bases of the junction left unmatched. CDR3 length: 14 residues. In nucleotides, the CDR3 is TGTGCCAGTAGTTCCTCAGGGGGCCGCACTGAAGCTTTCTTT. Protein sequence: CASSSSGGRTEAFF.

This chain links TRBV28 with TRBJ1-4, with TRBD1 as a possible D gene (6 bases). Trimming stripped 8 bases from V and 4 bases from J, with 17 bases between. The germline V gene encodes CDR1 MDHEN and CDR2 SYDVKM. The CDR3 covers 15 residues. The CDR3 here is CASGLMGAVNEKLFF. CDR3 sequence (DNA): TGTGCCAGCGGACTGATGGGGGCGGTTAATGAAAAACTGTTTTTT.

This chain links TRBV7-9 with TRBJ1-5; D is possibly TRBD1 (6 bases). Germline CDR1 reads SEHNR; CDR2 reads FQNEAQ (reference sequence). Trimming left V 3 bases short and J 3 bases short, with 9 bases between. The CDR3 is 14 amino acids. The CDR3 DNA sequence: TGTGCCAGCAGCTTCGCAGGGGACAATCAGCCCCAGCATTTT. It is translated as CASSFAGDNQPQHF.

This sequence joins TRBV7-2 and TRBJ2-1, with 9 bases fitting TRBD2. With 5 bases clipped from V and 5 bases from J, the junction kept 7 bases outside the gene matches. Germline lookup yields CDR1 SGHTA and CDR2 FQGNSA. The CDR3 length is 15 residues. The DNA for the CDR3 is TGTGCCAGCAGCCTTAGCGGGAGCGTGAACAATGAGCAGTTCTTC. Translated: CASSLSGSVNNEQFF.

The chain recombines TRBV27 with TRBJ1-1, with 8 bases lining up with TRBD1. The CDR3 runs to 14 residues. Germline-derived CDR1 and CDR2 are MNHEY and SMNVEV (reference sequence). V shed 5 bases and J 5 bases; nucleotides not matched to a gene: 7. The CDR3 reads CASSLQTGETEAFF. DNA for the CDR3: TGTGCCAGCAGTCTTCAGACAGGGGAAACTGAAGCTTTCTTT.